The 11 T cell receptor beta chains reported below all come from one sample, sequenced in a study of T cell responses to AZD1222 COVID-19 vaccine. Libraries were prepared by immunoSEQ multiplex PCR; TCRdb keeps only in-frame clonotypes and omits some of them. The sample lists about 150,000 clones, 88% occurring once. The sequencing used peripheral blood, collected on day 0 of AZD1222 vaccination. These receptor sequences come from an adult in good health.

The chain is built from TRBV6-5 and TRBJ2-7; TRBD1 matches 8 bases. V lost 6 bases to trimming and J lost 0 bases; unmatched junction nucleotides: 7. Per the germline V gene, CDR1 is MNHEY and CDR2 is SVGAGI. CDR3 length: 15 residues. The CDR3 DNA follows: TGTGCCAGCAGCCGGGACAGGCGATTCTCCTACGAGCAGTACTTC. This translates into CASSRDRRFSYEQYF.

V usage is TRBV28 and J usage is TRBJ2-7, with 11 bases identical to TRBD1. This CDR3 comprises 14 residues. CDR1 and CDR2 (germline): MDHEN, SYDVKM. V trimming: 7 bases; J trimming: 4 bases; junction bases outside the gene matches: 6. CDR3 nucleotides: TGTGCCAGCAATACCGGGACAGGGGGGTACGAGCAGTACTTC. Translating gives CASNTGTGGYEQYF.

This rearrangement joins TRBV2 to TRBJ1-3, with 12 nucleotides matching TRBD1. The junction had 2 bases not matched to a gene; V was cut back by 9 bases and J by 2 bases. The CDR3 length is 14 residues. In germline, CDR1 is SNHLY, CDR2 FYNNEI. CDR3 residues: CASRDRGPGNTIYF. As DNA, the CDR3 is TGTGCCAGTCGGGACAGGGGGCCTGGAAACACCATATATTTT. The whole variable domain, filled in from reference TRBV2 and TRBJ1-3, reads EPEVTQTPSHQVTQMGQEVILRCVPISNHLYFYWYRQILGQKVEFLVSFYNNEISEKSEIFDDQFSVERPDGSNFTLKIRSTKLEDSAMYFCASRDRGPGNTIYFGEGSWLTVV.

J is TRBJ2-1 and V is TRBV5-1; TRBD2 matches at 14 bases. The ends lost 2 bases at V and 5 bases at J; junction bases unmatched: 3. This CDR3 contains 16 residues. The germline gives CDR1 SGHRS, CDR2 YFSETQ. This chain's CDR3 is CASSFPGLAGDNEQFF. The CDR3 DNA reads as TGCGCCAGCAGCTTCCCGGGACTAGCGGGGGACAATGAGCAGTTCTTC.

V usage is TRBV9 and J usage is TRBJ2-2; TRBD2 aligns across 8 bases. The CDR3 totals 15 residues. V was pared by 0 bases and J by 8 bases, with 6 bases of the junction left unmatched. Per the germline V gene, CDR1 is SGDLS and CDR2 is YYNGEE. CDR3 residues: CASSVGTSLEGELFF. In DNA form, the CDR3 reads TGTGCCAGCAGCGTAGGGACTAGCCTGGAAGGGGAGCTGTTTTTT.

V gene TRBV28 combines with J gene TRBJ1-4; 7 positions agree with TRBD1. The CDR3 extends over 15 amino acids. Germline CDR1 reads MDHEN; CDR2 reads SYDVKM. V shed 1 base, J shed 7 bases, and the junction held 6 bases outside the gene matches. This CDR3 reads CASSLFGTVIEKLFF. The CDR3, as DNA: TGTGCCAGCAGTTTATTTGGGACAGTAATTGAAAAACTGTTTTTT. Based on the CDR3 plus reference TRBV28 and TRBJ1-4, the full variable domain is DVKVTQSSRYLVKRTGEKVFLECVQDMDHENMFWYRQDPGLGLRLIYFSYDVKMKEKGDIPEGYSVSREKKERFSLILESASTNQTSMYLCASSLFGTVIEKLFFGSGTQLSVL.

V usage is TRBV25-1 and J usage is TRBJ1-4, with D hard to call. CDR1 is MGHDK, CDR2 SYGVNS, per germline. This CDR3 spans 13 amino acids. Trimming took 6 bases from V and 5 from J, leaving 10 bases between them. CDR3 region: CASRKELNEKLFF. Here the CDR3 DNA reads TGTGCCAGCAGGAAGGAGTTAAATGAAAAACTGTTTTTT.

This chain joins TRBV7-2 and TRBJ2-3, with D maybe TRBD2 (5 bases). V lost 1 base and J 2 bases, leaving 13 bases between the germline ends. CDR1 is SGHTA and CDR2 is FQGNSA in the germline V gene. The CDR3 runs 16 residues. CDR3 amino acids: CASSLDASGFTDTQYF. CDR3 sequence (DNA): TGTGCCAGCAGCTTAGACGCCTCGGGATTCACAGATACGCAGTATTTT.

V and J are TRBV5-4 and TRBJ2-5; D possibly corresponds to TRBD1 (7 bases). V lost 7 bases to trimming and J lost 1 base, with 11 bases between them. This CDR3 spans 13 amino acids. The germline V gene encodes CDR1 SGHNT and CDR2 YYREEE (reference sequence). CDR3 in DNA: TGTGCCAGCGGGCGGGACAGCCAAGAGACCCAGTACTTC. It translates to CASGRDSQETQYF.

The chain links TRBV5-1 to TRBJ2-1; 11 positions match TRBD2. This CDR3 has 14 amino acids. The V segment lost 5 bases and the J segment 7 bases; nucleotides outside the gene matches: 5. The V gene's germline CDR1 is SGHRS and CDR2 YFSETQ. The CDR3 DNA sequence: TGCGCCAGCAGTCCCCTAGCGGGGGGTAATGAGCAGTTCTTC. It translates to CASSPLAGGNEQFF.

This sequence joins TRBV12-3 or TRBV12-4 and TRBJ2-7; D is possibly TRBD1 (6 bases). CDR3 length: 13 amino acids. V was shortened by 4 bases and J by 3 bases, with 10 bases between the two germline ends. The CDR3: CASSSGRGYEQYF. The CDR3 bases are TGTGCCAGCAGTTCCGGCAGGGGCTACGAGCAGTACTTC.